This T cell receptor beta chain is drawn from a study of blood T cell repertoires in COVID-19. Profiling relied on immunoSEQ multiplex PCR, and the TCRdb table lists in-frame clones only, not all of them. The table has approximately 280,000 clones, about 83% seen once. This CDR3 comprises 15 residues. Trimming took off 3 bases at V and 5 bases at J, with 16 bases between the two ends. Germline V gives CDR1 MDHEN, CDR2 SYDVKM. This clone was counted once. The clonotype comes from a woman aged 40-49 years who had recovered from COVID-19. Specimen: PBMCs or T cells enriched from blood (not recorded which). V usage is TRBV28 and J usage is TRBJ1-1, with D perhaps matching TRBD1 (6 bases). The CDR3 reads CASSFGGRGYTEAFF. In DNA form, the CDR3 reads TGTGCCAGCAGTTTCGGGGGGCGCGGGTATACTGAAGCTTTCTTT.